Detailed here is one T cell receptor (beta chain). CDR3 length: 18 residues. Per the germline V gene, CDR1 is SGHVS and CDR2 is FQNEAQ. The V gene lost 2 bases and the J gene lost 5 bases, with 24 bases spanning the gap. The data derive from a study of blood T cell repertoires in COVID-19. Across the whole study: Italy, Spain and the United States were the sources of the convalescent and acute COVID-19 samples. In each case, the material was cDNA or gDNA derived from T cells, B-cell-depleted T cells, or PBMCs.

Original handling: It was from reference gene primer amplification that nucleated cell counts were estimated. Assay used: immunoSEQ multiplex PCR; TCRdb lists only in-frame clones, some missing. V, J and clone size were drawn from that table, and D and trimming were deduced from the DNA. The data contain some 250,000 clones, about nine tenths of them seen just once; the ten biggest clones take up 0.95% to 1.5%. The clonotype was recovered from a human donor in a cohort exposed to, infected with or recovered from COVID-19 (not recorded which). The donor label of this sample is uncertain. The chain combines TRBV7-8 with TRBJ1-1; D is unresolved. Sequenced material: PBMCs or T cells enriched from blood (not recorded which). CDR3 loop: CASSLRRSKGGYETEAFF. CDR3 in DNA: TGTGCCAGCAGCTTAAGGAGATCGAAGGGAGGGTATGAGACTGAAGCTTTCTTT.